The sequence of this T cell receptor (beta chain) was determined in a study of blood T cell repertoires in COVID-19. For the study at large: Researchers got acute and convalescent COVID-19 samples from the United States, Italy and Spain. The cDNA or gDNA used as material had been derived from T cells, B-cell-depleted T cells, or PBMCs.

This clone was picked up a small number of times. In the original processing: The assay estimated nucleated cells by amplifying reference gene primers. Generated by immunoSEQ multiplex PCR, the TCRdb table keeps only in-frame clones and is missing some. V, J and clone size derive from that table, while D and trimming were established from the DNA sequence. The profile shows 200,000 to 300,000 clones, approximately 84% of them singletons. Sequencing was carried out using peripheral blood. This TCR came from a woman aged 25 to 39 who had recovered from COVID-19.

The CDR3 DNA sequence: TGTGCCAGCAGCCCTCAACCCGGGAGGATGACTGAAGCTTTCTTT. It yields the protein CASSPQPGRMTEAFF. The chain has TRBV9 and TRBJ1-1; D is uncertain. V was trimmed by 4 bases and J by 5 bases, leaving 18 bases between them. Germline V gene data show CDR1 as SGDLS and CDR2 as YYNGEE. The length of the CDR3 is 15 residues.